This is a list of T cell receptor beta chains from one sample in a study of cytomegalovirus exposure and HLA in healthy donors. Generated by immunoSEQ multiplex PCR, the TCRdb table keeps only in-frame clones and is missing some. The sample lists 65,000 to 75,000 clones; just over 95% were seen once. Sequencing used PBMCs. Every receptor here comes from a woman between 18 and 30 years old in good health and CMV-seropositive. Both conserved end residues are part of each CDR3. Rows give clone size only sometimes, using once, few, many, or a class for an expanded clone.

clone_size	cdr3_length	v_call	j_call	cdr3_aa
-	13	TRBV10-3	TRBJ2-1	CAIRTDYGNEQFF
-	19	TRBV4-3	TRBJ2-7	CASSQEPTLTSGSLHEQYF
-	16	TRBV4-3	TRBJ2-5	CASSQDEGGVQETQYF
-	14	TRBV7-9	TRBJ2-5	CASSARVRGETQYF
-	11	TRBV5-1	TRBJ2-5	CASSLAETQYF
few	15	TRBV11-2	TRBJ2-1	CASSSGSGRAGLQFF
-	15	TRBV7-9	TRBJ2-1	CASSLARGYLNEQFF
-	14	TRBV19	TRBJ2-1	CASSTSFSYNEQFF
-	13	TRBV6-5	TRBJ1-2	CASSQPSPGGYTF
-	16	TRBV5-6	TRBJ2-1	CASSLEASGSVGEQFF
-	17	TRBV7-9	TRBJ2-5	CASSLGTGSSYQETQYF
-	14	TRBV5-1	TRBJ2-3	CASSGGQGSGTQYF
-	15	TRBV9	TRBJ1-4	CASSDDSATNEKLFF
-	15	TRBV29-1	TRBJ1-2	CSVGGGTEVFYGYTF
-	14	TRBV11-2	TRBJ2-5	CASSSSGTEETQYF
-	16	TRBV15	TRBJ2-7	CATSRDIREWGYEQYF
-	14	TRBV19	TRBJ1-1	CASSIGGGATEAFF
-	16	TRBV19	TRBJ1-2	CASSTGPGRTNYGYTF
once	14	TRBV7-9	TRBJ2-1	CASSLGGLAREQFF
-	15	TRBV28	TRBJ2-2	CASSSLAGAAGELFF
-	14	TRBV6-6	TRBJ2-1	CASSSRGSHNEQFF
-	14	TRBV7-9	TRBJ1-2	CASSTADRGPGYTF
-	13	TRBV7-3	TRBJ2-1	CASSLTGTREQFF
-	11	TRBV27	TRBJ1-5	CASGYSQPQHF
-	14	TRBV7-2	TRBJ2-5	CASSLAGGVETQYF
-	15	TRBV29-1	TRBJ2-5	CSVGSGGRVQETQYF
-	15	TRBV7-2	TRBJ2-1	CASSYSGGSYNEQFF
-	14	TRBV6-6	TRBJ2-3	CASTLGGGADTQYF
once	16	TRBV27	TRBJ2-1	CASSLSRTGRNEEQFF
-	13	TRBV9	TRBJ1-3	CASSRGDGNTIYF
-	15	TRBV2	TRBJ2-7	CASRMGLAGLYEQYF
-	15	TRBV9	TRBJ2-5	CASSVETGGLETQYF
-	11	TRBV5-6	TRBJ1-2	CASSLSGGYTF
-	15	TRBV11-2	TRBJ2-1	CASSHSGRSYNEQFF
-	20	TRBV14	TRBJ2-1	CASSRTKGLAGGSSYNEQFF
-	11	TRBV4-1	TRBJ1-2	CASSYVGGYTF